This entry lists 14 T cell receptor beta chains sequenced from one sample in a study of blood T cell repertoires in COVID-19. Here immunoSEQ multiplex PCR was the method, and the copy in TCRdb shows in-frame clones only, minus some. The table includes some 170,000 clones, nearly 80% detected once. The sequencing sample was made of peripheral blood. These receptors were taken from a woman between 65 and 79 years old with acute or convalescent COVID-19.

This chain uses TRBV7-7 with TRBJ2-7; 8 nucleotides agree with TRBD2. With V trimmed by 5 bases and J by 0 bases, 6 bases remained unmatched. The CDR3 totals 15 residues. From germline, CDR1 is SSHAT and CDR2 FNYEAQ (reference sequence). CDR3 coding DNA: TGTGCCAGCAGCATTTCTAGCGGGTACTCCTACGAGCAGTACTTC. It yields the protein CASSISSGYSYEQYF.

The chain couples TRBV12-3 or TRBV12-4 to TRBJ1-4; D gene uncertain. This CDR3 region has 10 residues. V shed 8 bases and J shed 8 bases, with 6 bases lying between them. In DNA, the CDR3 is TGTGCCAGCCGAGGGGAAAAACTGTTTTTT. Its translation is CASRGEKLFF.

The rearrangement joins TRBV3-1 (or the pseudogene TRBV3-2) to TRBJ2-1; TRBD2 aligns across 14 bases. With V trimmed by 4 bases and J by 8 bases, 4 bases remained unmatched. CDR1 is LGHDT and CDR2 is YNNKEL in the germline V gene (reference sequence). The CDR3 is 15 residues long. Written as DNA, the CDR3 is TGTGCCAGCAGCCCAGGACTAGCGGGAGGCTATGAGCAGTTCTTC. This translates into CASSPGLAGGYEQFF.

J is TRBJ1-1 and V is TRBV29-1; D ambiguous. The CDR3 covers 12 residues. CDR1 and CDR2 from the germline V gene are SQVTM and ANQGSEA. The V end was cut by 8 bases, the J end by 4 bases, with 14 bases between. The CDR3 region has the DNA TGCAGCCTCCGGATATCGGGCACTGAAGCTTTCTTT. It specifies CSLRISGTEAFF.

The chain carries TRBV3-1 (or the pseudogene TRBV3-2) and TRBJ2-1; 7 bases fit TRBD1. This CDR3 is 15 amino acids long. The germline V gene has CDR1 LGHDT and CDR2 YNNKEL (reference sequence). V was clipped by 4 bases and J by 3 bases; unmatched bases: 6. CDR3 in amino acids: CASSLMTGNYNEQFF. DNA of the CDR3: TGTGCCAGCAGCCTAATGACAGGGAACTACAATGAGCAGTTCTTC.

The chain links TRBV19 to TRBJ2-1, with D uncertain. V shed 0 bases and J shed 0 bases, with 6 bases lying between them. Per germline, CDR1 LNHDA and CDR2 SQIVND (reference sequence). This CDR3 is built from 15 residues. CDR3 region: CASSIDAISYNEQFF. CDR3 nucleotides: TGTGCCAGTAGTATAGATGCGATCTCCTACAATGAGCAGTTCTTC.

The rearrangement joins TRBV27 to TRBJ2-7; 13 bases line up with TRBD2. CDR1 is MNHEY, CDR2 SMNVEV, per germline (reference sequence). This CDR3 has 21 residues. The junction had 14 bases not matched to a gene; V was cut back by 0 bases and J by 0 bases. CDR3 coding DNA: TGTGCCAGCAGTTTATCGGGGGGACTAGCGGGAAACCCCAGGAGCTCCTACGAGCAGTACTTC. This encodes CASSLSGGLAGNPRSSYEQYF.

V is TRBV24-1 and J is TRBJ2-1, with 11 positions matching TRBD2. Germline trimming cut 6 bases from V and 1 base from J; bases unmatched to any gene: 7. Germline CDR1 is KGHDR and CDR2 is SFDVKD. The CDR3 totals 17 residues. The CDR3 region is CATSNGLAGPSYNEQFF. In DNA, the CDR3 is TGTGCCACCAGTAACGGACTAGCGGGTCCATCCTACAATGAGCAGTTCTTC.

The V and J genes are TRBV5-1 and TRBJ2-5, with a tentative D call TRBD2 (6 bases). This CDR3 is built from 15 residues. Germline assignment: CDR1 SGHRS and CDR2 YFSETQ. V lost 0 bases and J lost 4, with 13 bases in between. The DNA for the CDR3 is TGCGCCAGCAGCTTGGGCAGATTGCGGGGAGAGACCCAGTACTTC. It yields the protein CASSLGRLRGETQYF.

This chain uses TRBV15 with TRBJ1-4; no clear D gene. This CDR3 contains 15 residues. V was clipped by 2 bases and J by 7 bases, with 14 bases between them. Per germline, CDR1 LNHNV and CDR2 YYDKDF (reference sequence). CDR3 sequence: CATSRLQTDTEKLFF. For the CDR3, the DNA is TGTGCCACCAGCAGACTACAGACCGATACTGAAAAACTGTTTTTT. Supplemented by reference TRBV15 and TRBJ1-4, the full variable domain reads DAMVIQNPRYQVTQFGKPVTLSCSQTLNHNVMYWYQQKSSQAPKLLFHYYDKDFNNEADTPDNFQSRRPNTSFCFLDIRSPGLGDTAMYLCATSRLQTDTEKLFFGSGTQLSVL.

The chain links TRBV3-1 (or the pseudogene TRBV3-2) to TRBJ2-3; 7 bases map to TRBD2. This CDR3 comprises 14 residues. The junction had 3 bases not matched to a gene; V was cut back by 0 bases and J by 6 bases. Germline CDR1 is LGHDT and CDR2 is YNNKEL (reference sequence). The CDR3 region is CASSQEGAGDTQYF. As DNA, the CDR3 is TGTGCCAGCAGCCAAGAAGGAGCGGGGGATACGCAGTATTTT.

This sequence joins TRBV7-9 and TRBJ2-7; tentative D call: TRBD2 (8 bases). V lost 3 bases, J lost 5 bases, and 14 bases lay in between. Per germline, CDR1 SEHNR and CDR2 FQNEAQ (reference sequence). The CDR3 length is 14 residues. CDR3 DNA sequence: TGTGCCAGCAGCTTGTCGGGAGGGGGCGACGAGCAGTACTTC. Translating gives CASSLSGGGDEQYF.

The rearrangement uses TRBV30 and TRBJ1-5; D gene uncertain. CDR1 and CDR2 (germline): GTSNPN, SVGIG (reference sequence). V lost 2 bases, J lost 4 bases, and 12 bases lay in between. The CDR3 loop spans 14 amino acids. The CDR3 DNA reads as TGTGCCTGGAGTCAAAACACGGGAAATCAGCCCCAGCATTTT. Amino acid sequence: CAWSQNTGNQPQHF.

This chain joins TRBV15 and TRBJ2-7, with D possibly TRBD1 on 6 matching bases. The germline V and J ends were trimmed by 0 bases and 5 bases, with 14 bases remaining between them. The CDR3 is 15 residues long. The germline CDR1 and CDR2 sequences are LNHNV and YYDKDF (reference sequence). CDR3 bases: TGTGCCACCAGCAGAGATTTGGGACAAGGTCACGAGCAGTACTTC. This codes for CATSRDLGQGHEQYF. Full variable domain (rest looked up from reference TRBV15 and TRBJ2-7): DAMVIQNPRYQVTQFGKPVTLSCSQTLNHNVMYWYQQKSSQAPKLLFHYYDKDFNNEADTPDNFQSRRPNTSFCFLDIRSPGLGDTAMYLCATSRDLGQGHEQYFGPGTRLTVT.